Below are 23 T cell receptor beta chains sequenced from a single sample in a study of blood T cell repertoires in COVID-19 (dated by TCRdb to 2018 to 2021). Receptor amplification or capture employed the immunoSEQ multiplex PCR assay. TCRdb holds this immuneACCESS table with in-frame rearrangements only. Some clones are missing; in checked studies, unresolved V genes explain under half, and the rest has no known cause. In this sample the table shows about 29,000 clones, 80% of which occur a single time. The ten biggest clones cover roughly half of the sample. The sample taken for sequencing was peripheral blood. Source of these receptors: a woman aged 65 to 85 with acute or convalescent COVID-19.

This clone is a singleton in its sample. The chain is built from TRBV30 and TRBJ2-1; D may be TRBD2 (5 bases). Trimming left V 1 base short and J 6 bases short, with 19 bases between. From germline, CDR1 is GTSNPN and CDR2 SVGIG (reference sequence). This CDR3 contains 16 residues. The CDR3 here is CAWSDSGLSWANEQFF. The CDR3, as DNA: TGTGCCTGGAGTGATTCTGGACTGTCCTGGGCCAATGAGCAGTTCTTC.

The chain employs TRBV2 and TRBJ2-6; 10 nucleotides agree with TRBD1. Germline loops: CDR1 SNHLY, CDR2 FYNNEI. After removal of 7 bases from V and 1 base from J, the junction contained 4 bases not matched to a gene. This CDR3 is 16 amino acids long. The CDR3 protein is CASTGTGASGANVLTF. CDR3 sequence (DNA): TGTGCCAGCACCGGGACAGGGGCATCTGGGGCCAACGTCCTGACTTTC.

Only a few counts were recorded for this clone. This chain joins TRBV5-1 and TRBJ1-1; 8 bases agree with TRBD1. Germline CDR1 reads SGHRS; CDR2 reads YFSETQ. Trimming at V came to 0 bases and at J to 5 bases, leaving 9 bases not matched to a gene. The CDR3 is 16 amino acids. CDR3 coding DNA: TGCGCCAGCAGCTTGGGGGTGACAGGGGTAGGGACTGAAGCTTTCTTT. Translating gives CASSLGVTGVGTEAFF.

This CDR3 reads CASSRSGTSSYEQYF. CDR3 DNA: TGTGCCAGCAGCCGATCCGGGACTAGCAGCTACGAGCAGTACTTC. The J gene is TRBJ2-7, the V gene TRBV2, with 9 bases matching TRBD2. V shed 6 bases and J 3 bases; nucleotides not matched to a gene: 9. Looked up from germline, CDR1 is SNHLY and CDR2 is FYNNEI. The CDR3 is 15 amino acids. Using reference TRBV2 and TRBJ2-7 for the parts outside the CDR3, the full variable domain is EPEVTQTPSHQVTQMGQEVILRCVPISNHLYFYWYRQILGQKVEFLVSFYNNEISEKSEIFDDQFSVERPDGSNFTLKIRSTKLEDSAMYFCASSRSGTSSYEQYFGPGTRLTVT.

The chain couples TRBV30 to TRBJ2-6; 7 nucleotides agree with TRBD1. This CDR3 contains 18 residues. Per the germline V gene, CDR1 is GTSNPN and CDR2 is SVGIG (reference sequence). The trim removed 0 bases at V and 1 base at J, leaving 9 bases unmatched. In DNA form, the CDR3 reads TGTGCCTGGAGTGTACAGATAGGGGGCGTTTCTGGGGCCAACGTCCTGACTTTC. This codes for CAWSVQIGGVSGANVLTF.

The chain combines TRBV9 with TRBJ2-1, with D tentatively TRBD1 (5 bases). The CDR3 is 14 amino acids. Trimming removed 0 bases at V and 9 bases at J, with 13 bases between. CDR1 and CDR2 from the germline V gene are SGDLS and YYNGEE. CDR3: CASSVGLRVGEQFF. In DNA, the CDR3 is TGTGCCAGCAGCGTAGGTCTCAGGGTTGGTGAGCAGTTCTTC.

This clone was seen only once. The V gene is TRBV7-2, the J gene TRBJ2-7, with 12 bases lining up with TRBD1. The V segment lost 6 bases and the J segment 7 bases; nucleotides outside the gene matches: 7. Germline assignment: CDR1 SGHTA and CDR2 FQGNSA. This CDR3 has 14 amino acids. The CDR3 protein is CASRPGQGAGEQYF. In nucleotides, the CDR3 is TGTGCCAGCAGACCGGGACAGGGGGCAGGGGAGCAGTACTTC.

The rearrangement joins TRBV24-1 to TRBJ1-3, with 10 bases that match TRBD1. Unmatched junction bases numbered 6, after V lost 4 bases and J lost 1 base. This CDR3 has 17 residues. Germline assignment: CDR1 KGHDR and CDR2 SFDVKD. CDR3 in DNA: TGTGCCACCAGTGACGGACAGGGGGACTCGTCTGGAAACACCATATATTTT. Its translation: CATSDGQGDSSGNTIYF.

A note on this clone: The junction departs from the called germline gene at one end, perhaps through a read error. V and J are TRBV27 and TRBJ1-1; D is possibly TRBD1 (5 bases). This CDR3 has 13 amino acids. From germline, CDR1 is MNHEY and CDR2 SMNVEV (reference sequence). CDR3 nucleotides: TGTGCCAGTAGCCTCCCGGGGGGATCTGAGGCTTTCTTT. Its protein product is CASSLPGGSEAFF.

This rearrangement joins TRBV7-9 to TRBJ1-4, with 8 bases matching TRBD1. Germline lookup yields CDR1 SEHNR and CDR2 FQNEAQ (reference sequence). Germline trimming cut 5 bases from V and 2 bases from J; bases unmatched to any gene: 4. The CDR3 is 15 amino acids. DNA for the CDR3: TGTGCCAGCAGCCCGACAGGGGTGACTAATGAAAAACTGTTTTTT. This encodes CASSPTGVTNEKLFF.

CDR3 in DNA: TGTGCCAGCAGCCTCCAGCCAGGGGTTGTAGGCAATCAGCCCCAGCATTTT. It encodes CASSLQPGVVGNQPQHF. The chain carries TRBV6-2 or TRBV6-3 and TRBJ1-5, with D possibly matching TRBD1 (6 bases). V gave up 6 bases and J gave up 2 bases, with 20 bases separating them. CDR1 and CDR2 from the germline V gene are MNHEY and SVGEGT. The CDR3 has 17 residues.

By its share, this clone is medium-sized (0.01 to 0.1%). The V call is TRBV7-3, the J call TRBJ2-1; 7 positions agree with TRBD2. The ends lost 5 bases at V and 4 bases at J; junction bases unmatched: 8. This CDR3 comprises 15 residues. CDR1 and CDR2 (germline): SGHTA, FQGTGA. CDR3 DNA sequence: TGTGCCAGCAGCCGTCTTGCGGGGGATTACAATGAGCAGTTCTTC. The encoded protein is CASSRLAGDYNEQFF.

This clone has a handful of counts. The rearrangement joins TRBV11-2 to TRBJ1-1, with a weak D call TRBD1 (5 bases). Germline assignment: CDR1 SGHAT and CDR2 FQNNGV. The V gene lost 4 bases and the J gene lost 3 bases, with 9 bases spanning the gap. The CDR3 totals 13 residues. The CDR3 DNA sequence: TGTGCCAGCAGCTCACAGGTGTACACTGAAGCTTTCTTT. Its translation: CASSSQVYTEAFF.

This clone was picked up a small number of times. CDR3 residues: CASSLWAGELTGELFF. The CDR3 DNA is TGTGCCAGCAGCTTGTGGGCAGGGGAGCTCACCGGGGAGCTGTTTTTT. The chain has TRBV5-5 and TRBJ2-2, with a weak D call TRBD1 (6 bases). The CDR3 spans 16 residues. Germline-derived CDR1 and CDR2 are SGHKS and YYEKEE (reference sequence). V was trimmed by 1 base and J by 4 bases, leaving 14 bases between them.

This sequence joins TRBV5-4 and TRBJ2-1; 14 bases line up with TRBD2. The CDR3 totals 16 residues. The germline CDR1 and CDR2 sequences are SGHNT and YYREEE (reference sequence). Unmatched junction bases numbered 5, after V lost 3 bases and J lost 6 bases. The CDR3 region is CASSSGLAGVRNEQFF. CDR3 nucleotide sequence: TGTGCCAGCAGCTCGGGACTAGCGGGGGTCCGCAATGAGCAGTTCTTC.

The genes are TRBV7-9 and TRBJ1-4, with 7 bases identical to TRBD1. The CDR3 runs 14 residues. Per germline, CDR1 SEHNR and CDR2 FQNEAQ (reference sequence). Trimming at V came to 6 bases and at J to 5 bases, leaving 6 bases not matched to a gene. DNA for the CDR3: TGTGCCAGCAGACGGGACAGCCTAAATGAAAAACTGTTTTTT. Protein sequence: CASRRDSLNEKLFF.

The rearrangement links TRBV19 to TRBJ2-4, with 9 bases that match TRBD2. Unmatched junction bases numbered 6, after V lost 5 bases and J lost 7 bases. The CDR3 is 14 amino acids. In germline, CDR1 is LNHDA, CDR2 SQIVND (reference sequence). DNA of the CDR3: TGTGCCAGTAGTCAAGCGGGGGGACTGAACATTCAGTACTTC. Protein product: CASSQAGGLNIQYF.

CDR3 residues: CASSPTPGEYKAFF. CDR3 DNA: TGTGCCAGCAGCCCAACCCCAGGGGAATACAAAGCTTTCTTT. The J gene is TRBJ1-1, the V gene TRBV7-2; D is possibly TRBD1 (6 bases). The CDR3 is 14 residues long. V was cut by 5 bases and J by 9 bases, with 19 bases left in between. Germline V gene data show CDR1 as SGHTA and CDR2 as FQGNSA.

V usage is TRBV5-1 and J usage is TRBJ2-5; maybe TRBD1 (6 bases). This CDR3 contains 13 residues. Trimming removed 3 bases from V and 5 bases from J, with 11 bases in between. Germline CDR1 SGHRS, CDR2 YFSETQ. CDR3 protein: CASSSTGSETQYF. The DNA for the CDR3 is TGCGCCAGCAGCTCTACAGGGTCGGAGACCCAGTACTTC.

The chain carries TRBV7-2 and TRBJ2-7, with 8 nucleotides matching TRBD1. This CDR3 contains 16 residues. With 1 base clipped from V and 3 bases from J, the junction kept 8 bases outside the gene matches. From germline, CDR1 is SGHTA and CDR2 FQGNSA. Here the CDR3 DNA reads TGTGCCAGCAGCTTAGGCCAGGGACAGGTGAACTACGAGCAGTACTTC. Protein: CASSLGQGQVNYEQYF.

The chain links TRBV7-2 to TRBJ1-5; TRBD1 matches at 9 bases. J was trimmed by 4 bases and V by 4 bases; bases with no gene match: 5. The CDR3 contains 15 residues. Germline V gene sequence: CDR1 SGHTA, CDR2 FQGNSA. The CDR3 coding sequence is TGTGCCAGCAGCTCTGGACAGGGGATAAATCAGCCCCAGCATTTT. Its protein is CASSSGQGINQPQHF.

In DNA, the CDR3 is TGCGCCAGCAGCTTAAACAGGGCAGGGGAGACCCAGTACTTC. It is translated as CASSLNRAGETQYF. The chain recombines TRBV5-1 with TRBJ2-5; perhaps TRBD1 as D (6 bases). With 2 bases removed from V and 5 bases from J, the gap between germline ends came to 13 bases. CDR1 and CDR2 from the germline V gene are SGHRS and YFSETQ. CDR3 size: 14 residues.

V gene TRBV18 combines with J gene TRBJ2-5; 8 bases align to TRBD2. Per germline, CDR1 KGHSH and CDR2 LQKENI. CDR3 length: 16 amino acids. The V segment lost 2 bases and the J segment 1 base; nucleotides outside the gene matches: 6. The DNA of the CDR3 is TGTGCCAGCTCACCAGGAACTAGCGGTGGCCAAGAGACCCAGTACTTC. It encodes CASSPGTSGGQETQYF.